This is a list of T cell receptor beta chains from one sample in a study of identical twins. TCRdb re-called the 5' RACE reads with MiXCR, one entry per CDR3 protein. The top ten hold roughly 0.91% of the sample, which has 400,000 to 650,000 distinct CDR3 sequences, roughly a fifth seen once. The sample also formed part of further work on T cells expressing NK-cell markers.

The sample consisted of CD4+ T cells sorted from blood. These receptors all stem from a woman under 30 in good health. CDR3s include the opening cysteine and the closing phenylalanine or tryptophan. A D gene is named only where the DNA matches it firmly. Not all rows give a size; the values are once, few, many and, for expanded clones, a class.

V	J	D	size	CDR3	DNA
TRBV7-3	TRBJ2-1	NA	NA	CASSLARGINEQFF	TGTGCCAGCAGCTTGGCCAGGGGAATCAATGAGCAGTTCTTC
TRBV3-1	TRBJ2-7	NA	few	CASSQVGGRRMREQYF	TGTGCCAGCAGCCAAGTCGGGGGCCGACGCATGCGGGAGCAGTACTTC
TRBV9	TRBJ2-5	NA	few	CASSPLPQETQYF	TGTGCCAGCAGCCCTTTACCCCAAGAGACCCAGTACTTC
TRBV5-5	TRBJ2-5	TRBD2	NA	CASRLGASGKETQYF	TGTGCCAGCCGCCTCGGGGCTAGCGGGAAAGAGACCCAGTACTTC
TRBV7-2	TRBJ2-3	TRBD2	NA	CASSIAGGGADTQYF	TGTGCCAGCAGCATAGCGGGAGGGGGAGCAGATACGCAGTATTTT
TRBV29-1	TRBJ1-1	NA	many	CSVDQGEAFF	TGCAGCGTTGATCAGGGGGAAGCTTTCTTT
TRBV11-2	TRBJ2-1	NA	NA	CASSPIGVGGNEQFF	TGTGCCAGCAGCCCAATCGGAGTTGGGGGCAATGAGCAGTTCTTC
TRBV27	TRBJ2-6	NA	few	CASSLSDSGANVLTF	TGTGCCAGCAGTTTGTCGGATTCTGGGGCCAACGTCCTGACTTTC
TRBV10-1	TRBJ2-7	TRBD2	NA	CASRPTSGSSEQYF	TGCGCCAGCAGACCCACTAGCGGGAGTTCCGAGCAGTACTTC
TRBV20-1	TRBJ2-1	NA	few	CSAPRNWNEQFF	TGCAGTGCTCCCAGAAATTGGAATGAGCAGTTCTTC
TRBV5-1	TRBJ2-6	NA	NA	CASRLTQGIATGANVLTF	TGCGCCAGCAGGTTAACCCAGGGGATTGCTACTGGGGCCAACGTCCTGACTTTC
TRBV7-8	TRBJ2-7	NA	many	CASSFTAYEQYF	TGTGCCAGCAGCTTCACAGCTTACGAGCAGTACTTC
TRBV20-1	TRBJ2-7	TRBD2	few	CSAGGLAGGSYEQYF	TGCAGTGCTGGGGGACTAGCGGGAGGGTCCTACGAGCAGTACTTC
TRBV5-1	TRBJ2-1	TRBD1	NA	CASSLGWDRGNEQFF	TGCGCCAGCAGCTTAGGCTGGGACAGGGGGAATGAGCAGTTCTTC
TRBV5-1	TRBJ2-2	NA	few	CASNRDNTGELFF	TGCGCCAGCAATCGGGATAACACCGGGGAGCTGTTTTTT
TRBV20-1	TRBJ2-4	TRBD2	few	CSASKFLAVRNIQYF	TGCAGTGCTAGTAAATTCCTAGCGGTCCGGAACATTCAGTACTTC
TRBV11-2	TRBJ2-6	NA	few	CASSLVGSRGRLANVLTF	TGTGCCAGCAGCTTAGTAGGTTCACGGGGGCGGTTAGCCAACGTCCTGACTTTC
TRBV15	TRBJ2-4	NA	NA	CATSRGDRNIQYF	TGTGCCACCAGCAGGGGGGACCGAAACATTCAGTACTTC
TRBV6-1	TRBJ2-3	NA	few	CASSDLTGTDTQYF	TGTGCCAGCAGCGACCTCACAGGCACAGATACGCAGTATTTT
TRBV12-5	TRBJ1-2	NA	NA	CASGQDRSYGYTF	TGTGCTAGTGGCCAGGACAGAAGCTATGGCTACACCTTC
TRBV12-3/TRBV12-4	TRBJ2-3	NA	NA	CASSYGLRAGLADTQYF	TGTGCCAGCAGTTATGGGCTGCGGGCCGGGTTGGCAGATACGCAGTATTTT
TRBV7-3	TRBJ2-2	NA	NA	CASSPRRGEATGELFF	TGTGCCAGCAGCCCACGCCGTGGAGAAGCTACCGGGGAGCTGTTTTTT
TRBV12-3/TRBV12-4	TRBJ1-1	NA	many	CASSLDPMSEAFF	TGTGCCAGCAGTTTAGACCCCATGTCTGAAGCTTTCTTT
TRBV6-1	TRBJ2-1	NA	NA	CASRLASYNEQFF	TGTGCCAGCAGGCTAGCCTCCTACAATGAGCAGTTCTTC
TRBV27	TRBJ1-5	NA	NA	CASSSQGRGQPQHF	TGTGCCAGCAGTTCTCAGGGACGCGGTCAGCCCCAGCATTTT
TRBV27	TRBJ2-5	NA	NA	CASSFLGVTQETQYF	TGTGCCAGCAGTTTCCTTGGGGTAACCCAAGAGACCCAGTACTTC
TRBV5-4	TRBJ2-7	TRBD1	few	CASGTGLYEQYF	TGTGCCTCCGGGACAGGGCTTTACGAGCAGTACTTC
TRBV20-1	TRBJ2-7	TRBD2	NA	CSAESGASGGYEQYF	TGCAGTGCTGAATCTGGGGCTAGCGGGGGCTACGAGCAGTACTTC
TRBV20-1	TRBJ1-4	TRBD1	few	CSARGTGGEKLFF	TGCAGTGCTAGAGGGACAGGGGGTGAAAAACTGTTTTTT
TRBV29-1	TRBJ1-1	NA	many	CTVRGWSTEAFF	TGCACCGTGCGGGGTTGGAGCACTGAAGCTTTCTTT
TRBV6-5	TRBJ2-1	NA	NA	CASSYSRKGGHEQFF	TGTGCCAGCAGTTACTCCCGAAAAGGGGGGCATGAGCAGTTCTTC
TRBV5-1	TRBJ2-5	NA	NA	CASTRSSATQETQYF	TGCGCCAGCACCCGGTCGTCTGCGACCCAAGAGACCCAGTACTTC